This T cell receptor beta chain was documented in a study of T cells in localized non-small cell lung cancer. Study findings and constraints: Uninvolved adjacent lung had higher T cell clonality than tumor and all other tissues. Longer overall survival was seen with higher T cell density measured in blood. Among the top 100 tumor clones, a median about 57 appeared in adjacent lung. The tumor had only one region sequenced, so heterogeneity remains possible.

The repertoire was sequenced with immunoSEQ multiplex PCR; TCRdb's copy has only in-frame clones and lacks some. The sample shows more than 20,000 clones, over 85% of them seen only once. In the case of this clone: Its specificity is not known.

The CDR3 runs 14 residues. The germline V gene has CDR1 PRHDT and CDR2 FYEKMQ (reference sequence). V lost 0 bases and J lost 6, with 12 bases in between. The gene calls are TRBV13 and TRBJ2-7, with a tentative D call TRBD1 (6 bases). Sequencing was performed on peripheral blood, taken before any cancer treatment. The receptor was isolated from a male donor at least 60 years old with stage I squamous cell lung carcinoma. CDR3 coding DNA: TGTGCCAGCAGCTTAGGGGGGGCCGGAGCCGAGCAGTACTTC. It encodes CASSLGGAGAEQYF.